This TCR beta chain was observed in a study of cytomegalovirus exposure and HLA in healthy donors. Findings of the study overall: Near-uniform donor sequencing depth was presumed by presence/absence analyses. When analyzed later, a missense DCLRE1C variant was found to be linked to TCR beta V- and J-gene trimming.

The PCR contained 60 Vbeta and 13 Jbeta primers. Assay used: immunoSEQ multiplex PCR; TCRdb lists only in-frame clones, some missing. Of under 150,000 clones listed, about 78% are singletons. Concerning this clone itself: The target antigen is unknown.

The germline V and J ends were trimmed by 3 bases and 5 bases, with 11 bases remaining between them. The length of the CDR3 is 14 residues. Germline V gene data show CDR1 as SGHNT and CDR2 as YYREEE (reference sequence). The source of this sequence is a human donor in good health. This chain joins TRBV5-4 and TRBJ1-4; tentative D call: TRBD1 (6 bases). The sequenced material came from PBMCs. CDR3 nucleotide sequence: TGTGCCAGCAGCTCAGGACAGTTCAATGAAAAACTGTTTTTT. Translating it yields CASSSGQFNEKLFF.